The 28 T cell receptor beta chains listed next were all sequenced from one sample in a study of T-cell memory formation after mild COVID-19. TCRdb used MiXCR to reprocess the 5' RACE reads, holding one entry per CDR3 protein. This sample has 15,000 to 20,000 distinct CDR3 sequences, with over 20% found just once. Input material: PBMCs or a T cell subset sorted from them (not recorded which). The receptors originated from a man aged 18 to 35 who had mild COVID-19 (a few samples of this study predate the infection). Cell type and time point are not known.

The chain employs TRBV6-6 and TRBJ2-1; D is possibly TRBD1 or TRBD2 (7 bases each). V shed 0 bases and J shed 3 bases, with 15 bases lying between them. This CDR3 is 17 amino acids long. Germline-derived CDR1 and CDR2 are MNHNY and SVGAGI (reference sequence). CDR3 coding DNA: TGTGCCAGCAGTTACTCCTCAGGGGGGGAGCTCTACAATGAGCAGTTCTTC. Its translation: CASSYSSGGELYNEQFF.

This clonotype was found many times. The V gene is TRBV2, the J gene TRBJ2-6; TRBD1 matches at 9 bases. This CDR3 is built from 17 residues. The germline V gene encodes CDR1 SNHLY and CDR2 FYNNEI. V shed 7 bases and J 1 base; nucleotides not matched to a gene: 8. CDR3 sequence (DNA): TGTGCCAGCATATTGGGACAGGGTATGTCTGGGGCCAACGTCCTGACTTTC. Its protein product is CASILGQGMSGANVLTF.

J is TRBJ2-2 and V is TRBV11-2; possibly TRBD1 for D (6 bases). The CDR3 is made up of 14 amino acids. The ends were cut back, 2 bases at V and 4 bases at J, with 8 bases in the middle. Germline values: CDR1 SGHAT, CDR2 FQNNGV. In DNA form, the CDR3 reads TGTGCCAGCAGCTTAAACAGGGTCACCGGGGAGCTGTTTTTT. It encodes CASSLNRVTGELFF.

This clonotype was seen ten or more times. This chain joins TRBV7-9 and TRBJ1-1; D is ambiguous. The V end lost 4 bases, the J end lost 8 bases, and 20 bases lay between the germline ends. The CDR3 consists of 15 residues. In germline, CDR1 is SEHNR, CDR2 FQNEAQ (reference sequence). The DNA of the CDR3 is TGTGCCAGCAGCTCAAACCGGGATTTATTTGGGGAAGCTTTCTTT. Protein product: CASSSNRDLFGEAFF.

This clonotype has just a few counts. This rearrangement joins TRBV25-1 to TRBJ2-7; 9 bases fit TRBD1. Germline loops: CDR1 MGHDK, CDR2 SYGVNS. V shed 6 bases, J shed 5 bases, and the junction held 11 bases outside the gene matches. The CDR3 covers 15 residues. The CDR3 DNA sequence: TGTGCCAGCAGCGAACACGGACAGGGGTTTCACGAGCAGTACTTC. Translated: CASSEHGQGFHEQYF.

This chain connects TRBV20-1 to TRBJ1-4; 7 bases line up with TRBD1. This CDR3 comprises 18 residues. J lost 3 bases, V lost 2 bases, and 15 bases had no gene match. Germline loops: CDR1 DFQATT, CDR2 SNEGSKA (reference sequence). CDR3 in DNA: TGCAGTGCTAGAAAAGACAGGGTCGGTTCGAGGGCTAATGAAAAACTGTTTTTT. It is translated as CSARKDRVGSRANEKLFF.

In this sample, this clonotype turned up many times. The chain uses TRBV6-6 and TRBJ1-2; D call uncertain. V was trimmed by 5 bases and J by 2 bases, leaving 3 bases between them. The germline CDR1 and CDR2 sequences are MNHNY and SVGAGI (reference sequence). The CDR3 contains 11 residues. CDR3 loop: CASSPNYGYTF. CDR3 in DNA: TGTGCCAGCAGTCCAAACTATGGCTACACCTTC.

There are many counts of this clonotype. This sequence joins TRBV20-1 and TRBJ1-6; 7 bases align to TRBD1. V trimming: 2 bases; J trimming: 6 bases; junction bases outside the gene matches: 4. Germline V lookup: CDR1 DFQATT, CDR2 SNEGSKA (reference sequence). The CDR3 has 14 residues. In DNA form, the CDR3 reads TGCAGTGCTAGATCCGGACAGGCTAATTCACCCCTCCACTTT. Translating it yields CSARSGQANSPLHF.

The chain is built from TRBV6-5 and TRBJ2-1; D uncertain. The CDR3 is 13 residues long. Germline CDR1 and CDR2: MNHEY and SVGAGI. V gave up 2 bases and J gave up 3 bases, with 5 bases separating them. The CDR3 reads CASSYQGYNEQFF. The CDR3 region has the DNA TGTGCCAGCAGTTACCAAGGCTACAATGAGCAGTTCTTC.

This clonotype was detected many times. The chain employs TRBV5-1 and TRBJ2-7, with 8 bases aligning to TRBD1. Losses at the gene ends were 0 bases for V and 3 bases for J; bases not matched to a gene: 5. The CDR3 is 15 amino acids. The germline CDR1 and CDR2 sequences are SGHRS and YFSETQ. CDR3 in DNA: TGCGCCAGCAGCTTGGGTGGACAGGGCCACTACGAGCAGTACGTC. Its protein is CASSLGGQGHYEQYV.

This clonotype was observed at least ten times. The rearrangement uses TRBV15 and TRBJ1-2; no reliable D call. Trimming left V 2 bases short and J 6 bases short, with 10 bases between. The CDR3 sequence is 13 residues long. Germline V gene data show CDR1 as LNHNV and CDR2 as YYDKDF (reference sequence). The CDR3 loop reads CATSRTLSDGYTF. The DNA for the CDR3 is TGTGCCACCAGCAGAACTCTGAGCGATGGCTACACCTTC.

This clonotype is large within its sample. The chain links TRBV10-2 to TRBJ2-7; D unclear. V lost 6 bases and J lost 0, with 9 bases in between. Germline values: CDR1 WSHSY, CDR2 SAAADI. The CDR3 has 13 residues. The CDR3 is CASRPGDSYEQYF. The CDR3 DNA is TGCGCCAGCAGGCCTGGGGACTCCTACGAGCAGTACTTC.

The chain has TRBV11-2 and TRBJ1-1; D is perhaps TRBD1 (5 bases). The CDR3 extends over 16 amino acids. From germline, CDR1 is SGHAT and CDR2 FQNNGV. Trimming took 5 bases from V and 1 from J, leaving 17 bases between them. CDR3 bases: TGTGCCAGCAGCCCCCTCGTTGGGGGGTCGAACACTGAAGCTTTCTTT. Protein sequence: CASSPLVGGSNTEAFF.

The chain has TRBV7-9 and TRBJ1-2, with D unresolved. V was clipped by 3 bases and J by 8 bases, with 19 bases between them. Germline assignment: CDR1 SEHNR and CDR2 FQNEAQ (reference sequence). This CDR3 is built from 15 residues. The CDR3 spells CASSFWNLSGMGYTF. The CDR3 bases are TGTGCCAGCAGCTTTTGGAACCTATCTGGAATGGGCTACACCTTC.

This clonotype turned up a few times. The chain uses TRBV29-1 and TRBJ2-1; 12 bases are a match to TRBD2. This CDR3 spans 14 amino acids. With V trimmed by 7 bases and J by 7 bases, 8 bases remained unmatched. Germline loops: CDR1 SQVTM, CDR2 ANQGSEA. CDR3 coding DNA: TGCAGCGCCCCACTAGCGGGGGGAGCGAATGAGCAGTTCTTC. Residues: CSAPLAGGANEQFF.

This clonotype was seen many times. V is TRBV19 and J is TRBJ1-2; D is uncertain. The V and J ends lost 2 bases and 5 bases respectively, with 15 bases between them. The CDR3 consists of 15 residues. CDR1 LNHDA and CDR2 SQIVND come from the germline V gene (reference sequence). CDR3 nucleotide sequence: TGTGCCAGTAGTATACGGGAACAAATTGAGTATGGCTACACCTTC. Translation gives CASSIREQIEYGYTF.

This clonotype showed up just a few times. The DNA for the CDR3 is TGTGCCAGCAGCCCTGAGACCGGGGGGGCGTACCAAGAGACCCAGTACTTC. Protein product: CASSPETGGAYQETQYF. V is TRBV4-2 and J is TRBJ2-5, with 8 positions matching TRBD2. CDR1 is LGHNA, CDR2 YNFKEQ, per germline. V shed 4 bases and J 0 bases; nucleotides not matched to a gene: 10. The CDR3 totals 17 residues.

The CDR3 loop is CASSLVLWDEQYV. DNA of the CDR3: TGTGCCAGCAGCTTAGTTTTATGGGACGAGCAGTACGTC. This rearrangement joins TRBV7-8 to TRBJ2-7; no clear D. The CDR3 totals 13 residues. V shed 1 base and J shed 5 bases, with 9 bases lying between them. Germline CDR1 is SGHVS and CDR2 is FQNEAQ.

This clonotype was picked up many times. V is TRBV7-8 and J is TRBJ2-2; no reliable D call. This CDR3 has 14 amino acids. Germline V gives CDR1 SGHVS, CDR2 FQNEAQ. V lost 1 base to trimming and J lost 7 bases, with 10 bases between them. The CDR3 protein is CASSLGFADGELFF. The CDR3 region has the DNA TGTGCCAGCAGCTTAGGGTTTGCGGACGGGGAGCTGTTTTTT.

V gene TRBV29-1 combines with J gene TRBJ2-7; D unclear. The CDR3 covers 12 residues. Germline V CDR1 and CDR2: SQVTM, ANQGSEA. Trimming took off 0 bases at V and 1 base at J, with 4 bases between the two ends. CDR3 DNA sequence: TGCAGCGTTGAAGACGGGTCCTACGAGCAGTACTTC. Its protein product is CSVEDGSYEQYF.

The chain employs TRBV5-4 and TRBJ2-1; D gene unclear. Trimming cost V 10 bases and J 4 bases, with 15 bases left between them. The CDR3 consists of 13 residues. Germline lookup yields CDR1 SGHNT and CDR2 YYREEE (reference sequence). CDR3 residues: CAAGTPAYNEQFF. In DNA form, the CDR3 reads TGTGCCGCCGGAACACCCGCATACAATGAGCAGTTCTTC.

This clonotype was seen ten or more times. The CDR3 is CATSPGRDRGQETQYF. CDR3 bases: TGTGCCACCAGTCCGGGCCGGGACAGAGGCCAAGAGACCCAGTACTTC. The V and J genes are TRBV24-1 and TRBJ2-5, with TRBD1 matching over 7 bases. The germline CDR1 and CDR2 sequences are KGHDR and SFDVKD. With V trimmed by 6 bases and J by 1 base, 10 bases remained unmatched. CDR3 size: 16 residues.

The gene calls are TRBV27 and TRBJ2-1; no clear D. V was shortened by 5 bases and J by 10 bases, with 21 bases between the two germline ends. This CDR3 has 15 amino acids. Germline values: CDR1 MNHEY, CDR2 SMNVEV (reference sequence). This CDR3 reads CASSLPEPLNNEQFF. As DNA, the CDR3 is TGTGCCAGCAGTCTACCCGAGCCTCTAAATAACGAGCAGTTCTTC.

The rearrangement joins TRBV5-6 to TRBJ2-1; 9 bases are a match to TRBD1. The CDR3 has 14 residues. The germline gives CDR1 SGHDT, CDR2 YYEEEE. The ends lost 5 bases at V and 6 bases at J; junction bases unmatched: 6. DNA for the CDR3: TGTGCCAGCAGTTGGGACAGGGTGATCAATGAGCAGTTCTTC. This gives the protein CASSWDRVINEQFF.

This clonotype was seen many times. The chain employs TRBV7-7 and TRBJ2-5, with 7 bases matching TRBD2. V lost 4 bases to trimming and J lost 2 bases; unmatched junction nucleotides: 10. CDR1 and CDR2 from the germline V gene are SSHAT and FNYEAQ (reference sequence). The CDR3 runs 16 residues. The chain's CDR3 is CASSSFPRDYQETQYF. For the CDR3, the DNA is TGTGCCAGCAGCTCCTTCCCCCGGGACTATCAAGAGACCCAGTACTTC. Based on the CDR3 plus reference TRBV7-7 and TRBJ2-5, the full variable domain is GAGVSQSPRYKVTKRGQDVTLRCDPISSHATLYWYQQALGQGPEFLTYFNYEAQPDKSGLPSDRFSAERPEGSISTLTIQRTEQRDSAMYRCASSSFPRDYQETQYFGPGTRLLVL.

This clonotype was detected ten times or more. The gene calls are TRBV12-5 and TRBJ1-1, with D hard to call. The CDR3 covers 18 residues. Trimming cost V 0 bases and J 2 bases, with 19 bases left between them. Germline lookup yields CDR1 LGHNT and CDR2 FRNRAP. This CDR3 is CASGLVLIGGILNTEAFF. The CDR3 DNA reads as TGTGCTAGTGGTTTGGTACTAATCGGCGGAATACTTAACACTGAAGCTTTCTTT.

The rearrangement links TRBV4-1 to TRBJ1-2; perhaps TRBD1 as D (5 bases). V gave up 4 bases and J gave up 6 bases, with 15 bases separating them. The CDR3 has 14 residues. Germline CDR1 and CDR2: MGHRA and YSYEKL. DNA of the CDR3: TGCGCCAGCAGCCGTGAGGGACCTCTGGATGGCTACACCTTC. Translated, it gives CASSREGPLDGYTF.

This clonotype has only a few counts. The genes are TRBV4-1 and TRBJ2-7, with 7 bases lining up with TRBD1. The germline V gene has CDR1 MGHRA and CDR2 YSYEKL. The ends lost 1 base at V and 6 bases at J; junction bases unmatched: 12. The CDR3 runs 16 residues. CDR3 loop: CASSQGPDRAACEQYF. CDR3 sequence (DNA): TGCGCCAGCAGCCAAGGCCCAGACAGGGCGGCGTGCGAGCAGTACTTC.